The next 8 T cell receptor beta chains were all read from a single sample in a study of blood T cell repertoires in COVID-19. Some clones are missing from TCRdb's copy, which holds only in-frame ones; the method was immunoSEQ multiplex PCR. The sample lists over 250,000 clones, 85% to 90% occurring once. Sequencing input: PBMCs or T cells enriched from blood (not recorded which). The receptors derive from an older woman in a cohort exposed to, infected with or recovered from COVID-19 (not recorded which).

This clone came up once. The J gene is TRBJ2-7, the V gene TRBV6-5; possibly TRBD1 for D (5 bases). V lost 0 bases, J lost 2 bases, and 14 bases lay in between. The CDR3 spans 16 residues. The germline CDR1 and CDR2 sequences are MNHEY and SVGAGI. The CDR3 region has the DNA TGTGCCAGCAGTTACTCTGGGCCAGGGAAACCCTACGAGCAGTACTTC. Translation: CASSYSGPGKPYEQYF.

This clone was detected a few times. The V and J genes are TRBV2 and TRBJ1-5; D unclear. The CDR3 runs to 13 residues. Trimming stripped 6 bases from V and 4 bases from J, with 10 bases between. Germline V lookup: CDR1 SNHLY, CDR2 FYNNEI. CDR3 in DNA: TGTGCCAGCAGCCTGTCCGTTAATCAGCCCCAGCATTTT. Translation gives CASSLSVNQPQHF.

The genes are TRBV6-5 and TRBJ1-6; weak D call: TRBD1 (5 bases). Germline V CDR1 and CDR2: MNHEY, SVGAGI. V was pared by 2 bases and J by 4 bases, with 9 bases between. There are 15 residues in the CDR3. CDR3 loop: CASSYPRQYNSPLHF. The DNA of the CDR3 is TGTGCCAGCAGTTACCCCAGACAGTATAATTCACCCCTCCACTTT.

V usage is TRBV19 and J usage is TRBJ2-7; possibly TRBD1 for D (6 bases). The CDR3 covers 14 residues. The germline gives CDR1 LNHDA, CDR2 SQIVND (reference sequence). The V end lost 2 bases, the J end lost 6 bases, and 14 bases lay between the germline ends. CDR3 in amino acids: CASSIKGGSFEQYF. CDR3 in DNA: TGTGCCAGTAGTATAAAAGGGGGAAGTTTCGAGCAGTACTTC.

The V and J genes are TRBV2 and TRBJ2-1; 14 bases agree with TRBD2. Germline V lookup: CDR1 SNHLY, CDR2 FYNNEI. J lost 0 bases, V lost 7 bases, and 5 bases had no gene match. CDR3 length: 17 residues. The CDR3 coding sequence is TGTGCCAGCACCTACGGGACTAGCGGGAGCTCCTACAATGAGCAGTTCTTC. It encodes CASTYGTSGSSYNEQFF.

The rearrangement joins TRBV5-4 to TRBJ1-2, with 8 bases lining up with TRBD1. The CDR3 totals 16 residues. Germline V CDR1 and CDR2: SGHNT, YYREEE (reference sequence). V gave up 6 bases and J gave up 3 bases; unmatched junction bases: 13. Here the CDR3 DNA reads TGTGCCAGCAACCAAATAAACAGGGGGAAGGACTATGGCTACACCTTC. Translated: CASNQINRGKDYGYTF.

This chain joins TRBV4-1 and TRBJ2-5, with D tentatively TRBD1 (5 bases). V was cut by 0 bases and J by 5 bases, with 7 bases left in between. This CDR3 region has 13 residues. The germline V gene encodes CDR1 MGHRA and CDR2 YSYEKL. The CDR3 DNA follows: TGCGCCAGCAGCCAAGACGCAGGGGAGACCCAGTACTTC. Protein: CASSQDAGETQYF.

This chain connects TRBV5-1 to TRBJ1-4; possible D gene TRBD1, 6 bases. Per the germline V gene, CDR1 is SGHRS and CDR2 is YFSETQ. This CDR3 comprises 13 residues. The V and J ends lost 4 bases and 14 bases respectively, with 18 bases between them. The CDR3 loop is CASSAVEGGFLFF. The CDR3 DNA reads as TGCGCCAGCAGCGCCGTTGAAGGGGGATTTCTGTTTTTT.